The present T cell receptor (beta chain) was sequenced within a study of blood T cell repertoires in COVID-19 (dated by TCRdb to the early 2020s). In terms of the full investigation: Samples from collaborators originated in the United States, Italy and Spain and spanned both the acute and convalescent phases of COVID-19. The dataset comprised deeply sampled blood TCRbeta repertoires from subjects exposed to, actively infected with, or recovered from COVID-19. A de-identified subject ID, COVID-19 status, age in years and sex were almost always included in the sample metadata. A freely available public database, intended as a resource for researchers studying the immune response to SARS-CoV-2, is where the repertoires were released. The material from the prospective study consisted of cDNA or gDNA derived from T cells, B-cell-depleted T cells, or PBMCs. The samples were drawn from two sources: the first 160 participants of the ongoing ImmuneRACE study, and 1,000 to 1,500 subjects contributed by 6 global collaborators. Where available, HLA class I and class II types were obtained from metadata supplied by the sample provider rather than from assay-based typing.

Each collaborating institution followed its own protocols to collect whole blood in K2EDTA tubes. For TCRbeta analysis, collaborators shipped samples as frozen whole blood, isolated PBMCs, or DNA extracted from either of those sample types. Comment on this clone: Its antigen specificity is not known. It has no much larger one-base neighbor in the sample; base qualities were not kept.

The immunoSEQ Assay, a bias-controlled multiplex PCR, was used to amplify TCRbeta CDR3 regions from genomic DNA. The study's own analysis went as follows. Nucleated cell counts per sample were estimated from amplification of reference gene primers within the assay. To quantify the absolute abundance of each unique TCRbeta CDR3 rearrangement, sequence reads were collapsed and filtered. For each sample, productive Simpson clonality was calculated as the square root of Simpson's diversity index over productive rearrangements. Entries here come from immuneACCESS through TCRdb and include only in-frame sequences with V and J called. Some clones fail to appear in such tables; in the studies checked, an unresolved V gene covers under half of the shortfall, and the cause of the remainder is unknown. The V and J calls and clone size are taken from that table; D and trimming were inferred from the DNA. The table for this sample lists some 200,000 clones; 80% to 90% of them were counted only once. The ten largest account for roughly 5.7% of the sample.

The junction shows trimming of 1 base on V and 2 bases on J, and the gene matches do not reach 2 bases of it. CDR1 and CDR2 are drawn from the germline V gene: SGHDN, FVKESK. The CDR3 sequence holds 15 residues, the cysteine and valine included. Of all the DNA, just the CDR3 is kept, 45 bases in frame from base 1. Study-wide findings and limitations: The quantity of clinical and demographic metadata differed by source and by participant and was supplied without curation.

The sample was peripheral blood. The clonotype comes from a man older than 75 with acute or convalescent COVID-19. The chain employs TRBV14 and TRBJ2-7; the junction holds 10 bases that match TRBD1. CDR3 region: CASSQVGTGAYEQYV. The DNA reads TGTGCCAGCAGCCAAGTCGGGACAGGGGCCTACGAGCAGTACGTC.